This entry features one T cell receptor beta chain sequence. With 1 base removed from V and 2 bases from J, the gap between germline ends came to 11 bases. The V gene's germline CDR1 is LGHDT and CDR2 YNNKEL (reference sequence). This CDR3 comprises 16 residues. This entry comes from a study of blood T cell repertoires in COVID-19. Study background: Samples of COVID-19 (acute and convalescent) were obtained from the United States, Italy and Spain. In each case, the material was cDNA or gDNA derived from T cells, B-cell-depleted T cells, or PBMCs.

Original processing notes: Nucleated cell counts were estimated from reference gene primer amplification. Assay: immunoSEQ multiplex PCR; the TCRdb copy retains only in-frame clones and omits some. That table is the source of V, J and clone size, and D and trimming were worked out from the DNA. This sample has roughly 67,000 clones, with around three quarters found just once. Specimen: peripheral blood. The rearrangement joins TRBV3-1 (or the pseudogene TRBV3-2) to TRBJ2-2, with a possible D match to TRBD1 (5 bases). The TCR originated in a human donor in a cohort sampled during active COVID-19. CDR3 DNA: TGTGCCAGCAGCCAAGTACTTGGACAAAACACCGGGGAGCTGTTTTTT. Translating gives CASSQVLGQNTGELFF.